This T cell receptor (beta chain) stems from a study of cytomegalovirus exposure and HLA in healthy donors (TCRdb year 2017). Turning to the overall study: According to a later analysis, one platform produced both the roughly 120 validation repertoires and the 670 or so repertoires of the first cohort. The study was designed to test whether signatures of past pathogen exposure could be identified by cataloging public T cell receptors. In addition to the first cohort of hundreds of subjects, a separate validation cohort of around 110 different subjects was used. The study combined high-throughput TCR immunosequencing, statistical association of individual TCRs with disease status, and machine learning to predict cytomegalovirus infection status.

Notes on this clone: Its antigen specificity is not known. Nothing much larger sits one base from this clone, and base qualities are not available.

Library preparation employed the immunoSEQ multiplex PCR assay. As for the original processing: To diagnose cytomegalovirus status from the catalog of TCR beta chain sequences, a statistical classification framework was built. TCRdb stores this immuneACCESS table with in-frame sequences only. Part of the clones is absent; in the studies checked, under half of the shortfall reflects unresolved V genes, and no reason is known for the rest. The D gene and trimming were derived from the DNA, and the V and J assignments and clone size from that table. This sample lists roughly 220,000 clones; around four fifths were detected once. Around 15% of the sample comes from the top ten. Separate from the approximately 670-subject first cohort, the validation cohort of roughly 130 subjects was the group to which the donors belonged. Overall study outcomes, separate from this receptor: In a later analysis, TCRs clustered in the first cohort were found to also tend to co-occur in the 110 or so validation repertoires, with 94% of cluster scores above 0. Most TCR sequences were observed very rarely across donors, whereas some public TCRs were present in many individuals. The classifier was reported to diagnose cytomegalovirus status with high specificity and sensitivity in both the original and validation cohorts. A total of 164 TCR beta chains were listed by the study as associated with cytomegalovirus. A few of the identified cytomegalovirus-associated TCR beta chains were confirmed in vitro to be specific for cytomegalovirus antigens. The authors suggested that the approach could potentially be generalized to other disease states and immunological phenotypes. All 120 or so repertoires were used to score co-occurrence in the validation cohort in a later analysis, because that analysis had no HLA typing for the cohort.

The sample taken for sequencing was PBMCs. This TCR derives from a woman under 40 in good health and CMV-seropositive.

The CDR3 region: CASSGGSQRGEQFF. The bases are TGTGCCAGCAGCGGCGGGAGTCAACGAGGTGAGCAGTTCTTC. The chain is made from TRBV9 and TRBJ2-1, and TRBD2 aligns with 7 junction nucleotides. The CDR1 and CDR2 encoded by the germline V gene are SGDLS and YYNGEE. V is cut back by 3 bases and J by 9 bases, with 9 bases in the junction unmatched. The CDR3 contains 14 residues, cysteine and phenylalanine counted. Just the 42-base CDR3 DNA is kept, in frame starting at base 1.